This T cell receptor (beta chain) is drawn from a study of PD-L1 blockade in urothelial cancer. Turning to the study itself: Atezolizumab at 1,200 mg intravenously every 3 weeks was started by patients around 2014. Prior regimens of chemotherapy numbered 0 to 3 per patient. Samples of blood were analyzed 3 weeks (second dose) and 6 weeks after treatment start.

Using immunoSEQ multiplex PCR, the repertoire was profiled, and TCRdb retains in-frame clones only, with some absent. The table lists about 45,000 clones, 82% of them singletons. Germline loops: CDR1 LGHNA, CDR2 YNFKEQ. Trimming stripped 1 base from V and 7 bases from J, with 14 bases between. This CDR3 region has 16 residues. Time point defined: peripheral blood 6 weeks after treatment start. The receptor was isolated from a man aged 55 to 69 with urothelial cancer. The material was PBMCs, obtained around atezolizumab (anti-PD-L1) treatment. V and J are TRBV4-2 and TRBJ1-6; TRBD1 is a possible D gene (5 bases). The CDR3 DNA reads TGTGCCAGCAGCCAAGGCAGCAGGGCCAAAAATTCACCCCTCCACTTT. It specifies CASSQGSRAKNSPLHF.